This T cell receptor (beta chain) originates from a study of blood T cell repertoires in COVID-19. Study-wide background: Material from acute and convalescent COVID-19 was sourced from the United States, Italy and Spain.

Enrollees, about 18 to 95 years old, lived in about two dozen US areas. In assigning cohorts, the study relied on participant-reported clinical history. Either two negative PCRs, clearance, or symptom resolution qualified Cohort 3 donors as recovered. Germline CDR1 and CDR2: SGHAT and FQNNGV. CDR3 length: 19 residues. With 1 base clipped from V and 4 bases from J, the junction kept 15 bases outside the gene matches. This table comes from immunoSEQ multiplex PCR, and its TCRdb copy is limited to in-frame clones, with some not included. The sample has around 310,000 clones, under 90% seen once. V is TRBV11-2 and J is TRBJ2-1, with TRBD2 matching over 8 bases. The TCR sequence derives from a woman in her 30s who had recovered from COVID-19. Sequencing input: PBMCs or T cells enriched from blood (not recorded which). The CDR3 sequence is CASSLGETAAGALYNEQFF. For the CDR3, the DNA is TGTGCCAGCAGCTTAGGGGAAACGGCAGCGGGAGCTCTGTACAATGAGCAGTTCTTC.